These 22 T cell receptor beta chains came from one sample sequenced in a study of blood T cells in healthy people across ages. The second PCR ran about 6 to 11 cycles with a sample-barcoded 5' primer and J-beta primers. TCRdb used MiXCR to reprocess the 5' RACE reads, holding one entry per CDR3 protein. The profile covers about 1.4 million distinct CDR3 sequences, with approximately 59% appearing a single time and over 5.5% taken by the ten largest. The specimen sequenced was blood. Source of these receptors: a man aged 18 to 29 in good health.

The rearrangement links TRBV28 to TRBJ2-1; possible D gene TRBD1, 5 bases. Looked up from germline, CDR1 is MDHEN and CDR2 is SYDVKM. This CDR3 region has 19 residues. Trimming shortened V by 2 bases and J by 9 bases, and 29 bases separated the two germline ends. The CDR3 coding sequence is TGTGCCAGCAGTTTACTCGTATGGGGTTCAGGGCTTCGAAGGGGTGAGCAGTTCTTC. Translated, it gives CASSLLVWGSGLRRGEQFF.

The chain carries TRBV20-1 and TRBJ2-1; 8 bases fit TRBD2. With 3 bases clipped from V and 7 bases from J, the junction kept 8 bases outside the gene matches. The germline gives CDR1 DFQATT, CDR2 SNEGSKA (reference sequence). The CDR3 runs to 14 residues. DNA for the CDR3: TGCAGTGCTAGGGTCGGGGGGGGTGCAAATGAGCAGTTCTTC. As protein: CSARVGGGANEQFF.

The CDR3 nucleotides are TGTGCCAGCACCCCAGGGGGGGCCTGGGACACTGAAGCTTTCTTT. It specifies CASTPGGAWDTEAFF. The chain recombines TRBV9 with TRBJ1-1, with 7 bases that match TRBD1. Germline V gene lookup returns CDR1 SGDLS and CDR2 YYNGEE. V dropped 6 bases and J dropped 3; count of bases not matched to a gene: 11. CDR3 length: 15 amino acids.

The chain recombines TRBV10-3 with TRBJ1-2, with TRBD1 identical over 10 bases. Germline V gene data show CDR1 as ENHRY and CDR2 as SYGVKD. J was trimmed by 10 bases and V by 4 bases; bases with no gene match: 27. This CDR3 contains 20 residues. CDR3 residues: CAISGENPGQGWRSTVAYTF. The CDR3 DNA reads as TGTGCCATCAGTGGGGAAAACCCGGGACAGGGGTGGAGAAGCACTGTCGCCTACACCTTC.

V gene TRBV19 combines with J gene TRBJ2-7; tentative D call: TRBD2 (5 bases). V lost 3 bases and J 5 bases, leaving 14 bases between the germline ends. This CDR3 comprises 14 residues. Germline CDR1 LNHDA, CDR2 SQIVND (reference sequence). The CDR3 loop is CASSIFRGSDEQYF. CDR3 coding DNA: TGTGCCAGTAGTATTTTCCGGGGTTCCGACGAGCAGTACTTC.

CDR3 sequence (DNA): TGTGCCATCAGTGCTTGGAAAGACACAGATACGCAGTATTTT. This encodes CAISAWKDTDTQYF. This chain uses TRBV10-3 with TRBJ2-3; no firm D call. Germline V gene sequence: CDR1 ENHRY, CDR2 SYGVKD. CDR3 size: 14 residues. The V end was cut by 4 bases, the J end by 2 bases, with 10 bases between.

This chain uses TRBV4-1 with TRBJ1-5, with D unresolved. The CDR3 covers 14 residues. CDR1 MGHRA and CDR2 YSYEKL come from the germline V gene. V was trimmed by 4 bases and J by 4 bases, leaving 11 bases between them. CDR3 loop: CASSPISGNQPQHF. The CDR3 DNA reads as TGCGCCAGCAGCCCCATCTCGGGGAATCAGCCCCAGCATTTT.

The chain uses TRBV20-1 and TRBJ2-3; 13 bases map to TRBD2. There are 19 residues in the CDR3. J was trimmed by 0 bases and V by 5 bases; bases with no gene match: 14. Germline loops: CDR1 DFQATT, CDR2 SNEGSKA (reference sequence). CDR3 in amino acids: CSAGPGLAGLRSSTDTQYF. CDR3 nucleotides: TGCAGTGCTGGCCCGGGACTAGCGGGGCTAAGATCTAGCACAGATACGCAGTATTTT.

The V gene is TRBV5-1, the J gene TRBJ2-1, with 12 bases identical to TRBD2. The CDR3 is made up of 15 amino acids. Losses at the gene ends were 4 bases for V and 10 bases for J; bases not matched to a gene: 9. The V gene's germline CDR1 is SGHRS and CDR2 YFSETQ. The CDR3 here is CASSQTSGSPNEQFF. The CDR3 bases are TGCGCCAGCAGCCAGACTAGCGGGAGTCCGAACGAGCAGTTCTTC.

This clonotype turned up a few times. This chain joins TRBV7-2 and TRBJ1-6, with 9 bases lining up with TRBD1. Germline CDR1 and CDR2: SGHTA and FQGNSA. CDR3 length equals 17 residues. J gave up 7 bases and V 10 bases, and 17 bases lay outside the gene matches. The CDR3 loop reads CATTTDPGQGRNSPLHF. DNA of the CDR3: TGTGCCACCACAACCGATCCGGGACAGGGCAGAAATTCACCCCTCCACTTT.

This chain links TRBV29-1 with TRBJ1-1; D possibly corresponds to TRBD1 (5 bases). CDR1 and CDR2 (germline): SQVTM, ANQGSEA. The CDR3 consists of 13 residues. V lost 6 bases to trimming and J lost 0 bases, with 11 bases between them. The CDR3, as DNA: TGCAGCGTGGGGGACGCAATGAACACTGAAGCTTTCTTT. Its protein product is CSVGDAMNTEAFF.

This chain joins TRBV2 and TRBJ2-3, with 7 bases matching TRBD1. The junction had 11 bases not matched to a gene; V was cut back by 5 bases and J by 0 bases. Per the germline V gene, CDR1 is SNHLY and CDR2 is FYNNEI. This CDR3 contains 17 residues. CDR3 nucleotide sequence: TGTGCCAGCAGTCCCACTTATACAGGGGTTAGCACAGATACGCAGTATTTT. Encoded protein: CASSPTYTGVSTDTQYF.

The sample holds a few counts of this clonotype. This sequence joins TRBV7-9 and TRBJ2-5; D gene ambiguous. CDR1 SEHNR and CDR2 FQNEAQ come from the germline V gene (reference sequence). V lost 5 bases, J lost 4 bases, and 14 bases lay in between. The CDR3 length is 14 residues. The CDR3 DNA reads TGTGCCAGCAGCCCTGGGTCCAGTGCAGAGACCCAGTACTTC. Protein: CASSPGSSAETQYF.

The rearrangement joins TRBV7-2 to TRBJ2-1; the D is unclear. Between the trimmed V and J ends, which lost 6 bases and 7 bases, there was a span of 7 bases. This CDR3 comprises 11 residues. Germline CDR1 is SGHTA and CDR2 is FQGNSA. Here the CDR3 DNA reads TGTGCCAGCAGTTTCCCTAATGAGCAGTTCTTC. Translating gives CASSFPNEQFF.

J is TRBJ2-5 and V is TRBV20-1; the D is unclear. The CDR3 is made up of 11 amino acids. CDR1 DFQATT and CDR2 SNEGSKA come from the germline V gene (reference sequence). The CDR3 spells CSADHAETQYF. CDR3 DNA: TGCAGCGCTGACCATGCAGAGACCCAGTACTTC.

This clonotype was detected a few times. The chain is built from TRBV10-3 and TRBJ1-5, with 8 bases matching TRBD1. The germline CDR1 and CDR2 sequences are ENHRY and SYGVKD. V trimming: 6 bases; J trimming: 3 bases; junction bases outside the gene matches: 7. The CDR3 spans 15 residues. In DNA form, the CDR3 reads TGTGCCATCAGCGAGACAGGGGATTACAATCAGCCCCAGCATTTT. Protein: CAISETGDYNQPQHF.

This clonotype was observed many times. The rearrangement uses TRBV25-1 and TRBJ2-7; D remains ambiguous. Germline V gene data show CDR1 as MGHDK and CDR2 as SYGVNS. The CDR3 spans 11 residues. V lost 3 bases to trimming and J lost 3 bases, with 3 bases between them. The CDR3 nucleotides read TGTGCCAGCAGTGAGGACTACGAGCAGTACTTC. Its translation: CASSEDYEQYF.

This clonotype appeared once. The genes are TRBV2 and TRBJ1-5, with TRBD1 as a possible D gene (6 bases). Per germline, CDR1 SNHLY and CDR2 FYNNEI. This CDR3 region has 19 residues. V lost 5 bases and J 9 bases, leaving 32 bases between the germline ends. The CDR3 loop is CASSPGGLQGPGFLPPQHF. As DNA, the CDR3 is TGTGCCAGCAGTCCCGGCGGCTTACAGGGTCCCGGTTTTCTTCCGCCCCAGCATTTT.

The gene calls are TRBV9 and TRBJ2-4, with 13 bases matching TRBD2. The CDR3 consists of 16 residues. V gave up 3 bases and J gave up 13 bases; unmatched junction bases: 13. CDR1 is SGDLS and CDR2 is YYNGEE in the germline V gene. The CDR3 DNA sequence: TGTGCCAGCAGCGATAGGACTAGCGGGAGTCTCTACGGGCAGTACTTC. It specifies CASSDRTSGSLYGQYF.

This clonotype was recorded once. J is TRBJ2-1 and V is TRBV20-1, with 7 nucleotides matching TRBD2. Germline CDR1 is DFQATT and CDR2 is SNEGSKA (reference sequence). The CDR3 contains 15 residues. The junction had 8 bases not matched to a gene; V was cut back by 4 bases and J by 2 bases. The CDR3 DNA follows: TGCAGTGCTATCCCGGGACTAAAGGCCTACAATGAGCAGTTCTTC. It codes for CSAIPGLKAYNEQFF.

This chain joins TRBV6-6 and TRBJ2-1; maybe TRBD1 (5 bases). The CDR3 loop spans 16 amino acids. Germline values: CDR1 MNHNY, CDR2 SVGAGI (reference sequence). The germline V and J ends were trimmed by 0 bases and 6 bases, with 15 bases remaining between them. CDR3 amino acids: CASSYSHEAGPNEQFF. CDR3 DNA: TGTGCCAGCAGTTACTCGCACGAGGCAGGGCCCAATGAGCAGTTCTTC.

The CDR3 region is CASSRGLGTLDSYEQYF. The CDR3 DNA is TGTGCCAGCAGTCGAGGTCTGGGGACCCTAGACTCCTACGAGCAGTACTTC. This sequence joins TRBV7-6 and TRBJ2-7; D may be TRBD1 or TRBD2 (5 bases each). The CDR3 extends over 17 amino acids. In germline, CDR1 is SGHVS, CDR2 FNYEAQ. V lost 6 bases and J 0 bases, leaving 21 bases between the germline ends.